This note documents a single T cell receptor beta chain sequence. The data were taken from a study of OX40 agonist ivuxolimab in advanced cancers. Study context: With ivuxolimab, an agonistic anti-OX40 (CD134) antibody, patients were treated.

The repertoire was sequenced with immunoSEQ multiplex PCR; TCRdb's copy has only in-frame clones and lacks some. The data contain just under 100,000 clones, roughly 94% of them singletons. The germline CDR1 and CDR2 sequences are SGHTA and FQGNSA. V lost 0 bases to trimming and J lost 2 bases; unmatched junction nucleotides: 9. The CDR3 runs 17 residues. The TCR originated in an adult with an advanced solid tumor such as melanoma, head and neck, liver or kidney cancer. The chain uses TRBV7-2 and TRBJ2-5; 7 nucleotides agree with TRBD2. The specimen was CD4+ or CD8+ T cells sorted from blood, collected in a trial of the OX40 agonist ivuxolimab. This chain's CDR3 is CASSLAGVAGQQETQYF. The CDR3 bases are TGTGCCAGCAGCTTAGCGGGGGTAGCGGGCCAACAAGAGACCCAGTACTTC.